Following are 8 T cell receptor beta chains from one sample sequenced in a study of regulatory T cells in long-lasting Graves disease. Arm-PCR with iRepertoire HTBI primers amplified the CDR3 regions for these TCR beta libraries. TCRdb re-analysed the multiplex PCR reads in MiXCR, keeping a single row per CDR3 protein. The sample contains 450,000 to 500,000 distinct CDR3 sequences, about 16% of which appear only once. The time point was: newly diagnosed GD, antithyroid drugs for less than 3 months. PBMC RNA was the source of the TCR library. These data were also reused for a study on T cells in Graves' hyperthyroidism and ophthalmopathy.

The starting material was peripheral blood mononuclear cells (PBMCs), obtained at new diagnosis, from a patient treated with antithyroid drugs. Every receptor here comes from a man aged 35-49 years with Graves disease.

The rearrangement joins TRBV14 to TRBJ2-3; 16 nucleotides agree with TRBD2. Germline values: CDR1 SGHDN, CDR2 FVKESK. The V gene end was trimmed by 4 bases and the J gene end by 0 bases; junction bases not matched to a gene: 7. The CDR3 is made up of 19 amino acids. The CDR3: CASSLPGLAGGRSTDTQYF. CDR3 sequence (DNA): TGTGCCAGCAGCCTACCGGGACTAGCGGGAGGGAGAAGCACAGATACGCAGTATTTT.

This clonotype has only one observation. A much larger clone differs by one base, so this may be a read error. DNA of the CDR3: TGTACCAGCAGCCTGAGACTAGGTCTCATCACCGGGGAGCTGTTTTTT. This sequence encodes CTSSLRLGLITGELFF. This chain links TRBV2 with TRBJ2-2, with a weak D call TRBD2 (6 bases). Germline values: CDR1 SNHLY, CDR2 FYNNEI. CDR3 length: 16 residues. The entire variable domain, with the rest obtained from reference TRBV2 and TRBJ2-2, is as follows: EPEVTQTPSHQVTQMGQEVILRCVPISNHLYFYWYRQILGQKVEFLVSFYNNEISEKSEIFDDQFSVERPDGSNFTLKIRSTKLEDSAMYFCTSSLRLGLITGELFFGEGSRLTVL.

This clonotype was recorded many times. The DNA for the CDR3 is TGTGCCACCAGTGACGGACTGACCGGCTACGAGCAGTACTTC. It translates to CATSDGLTGYEQYF. This rearrangement joins TRBV24-1 to TRBJ2-7, with D possibly being TRBD2 (5 bases). CDR1 and CDR2 from the germline V gene are KGHDR and SFDVKD. Trimming took 4 bases from V and 3 from J, leaving 12 bases between them. The CDR3 is 14 amino acids.

The chain is built from TRBV27 and TRBJ1-5; D unclear. CDR3 length: 13 amino acids. CDR1 and CDR2 from the germline V gene are MNHEY and SMNVEV (reference sequence). V was trimmed by 4 bases and J by 7 bases, leaving 11 bases between them. The DNA of the CDR3 is TGTGCCAGCAGTTCCGAGGGTAGGCAGCCCCAGCATTTT. Translating gives CASSSEGRQPQHF.

The sample holds a few counts of this clonotype. The J gene is TRBJ2-3, the V gene TRBV24-1, with TRBD2 matching over 16 bases. The germline V gene has CDR1 KGHDR and CDR2 SFDVKD. This CDR3 comprises 15 residues. The J segment lost 6 bases and the V segment lost 12 bases, leaving 8 bases of the junction unmatched. The DNA for the CDR3 is TGTGCCTGTGGGACTAGCGGGAGGGCGGTGGATACGCAGTATTTT. It codes for CACGTSGRAVDTQYF.

This clonotype was seen many times. The chain carries TRBV20-1 and TRBJ2-1, with D perhaps matching TRBD2 (5 bases). V lost 5 bases and J 7 bases, leaving 12 bases between the germline ends. The CDR3 is 12 amino acids. CDR1 and CDR2 from the germline V gene are DFQATT and SNEGSKA (reference sequence). The CDR3 here is CSAGLLRNEQFF. CDR3 coding DNA: TGCAGTGCTGGACTCCTGCGGAATGAGCAGTTCTTC.

The chain recombines TRBV5-4 with TRBJ2-3; 9 bases match TRBD2. The CDR3 totals 15 residues. Per the germline V gene, CDR1 is SGHNT and CDR2 is YYREEE (reference sequence). Trimming cost V 2 bases and J 5 bases; bases outside gene matches: 6. Here the CDR3 DNA reads TGTGCCAGCAGCTTCGGGCTAGCGGGGCAAGATACGCAGTATTTT. Translated: CASSFGLAGQDTQYF.

The gene calls are TRBV20-1 and TRBJ2-1, with 11 bases lining up with TRBD2. Trimming removed 6 bases from V and 9 bases from J; junction bases left unmatched: 7. The CDR3 contains 13 residues. Germline loops: CDR1 DFQATT, CDR2 SNEGSKA (reference sequence). This CDR3 is CSARRLAGGEQFF. As DNA, the CDR3 is TGCAGTGCCCGGAGGCTAGCGGGAGGTGAGCAGTTCTTC.